This T cell receptor (beta chain) was observed in a study of blood T cells in healthy people across ages. Study conclusions and caveats: More naive CD4+ cells and higher diversity marked long-lived donors relative to aged donors. Per million T cells, TCR beta diversity dropped roughly linearly as age increased.

Each donor gave roughly 10 milliliters of peripheral blood. Per sample, no less than 5 micrograms of total RNA were extracted. For the second PCR, which ran for about 6 to 11 cycles, a sample-barcoded 5' primer and a J-beta primer mix were used. TCRdb passed the 5' RACE reads through MiXCR, listing each CDR3 protein once. Among about 570,000 distinct CDR3 sequences listed, roughly a quarter were seen once. The junction had 1 base not matched to a gene; V was cut back by 0 bases and J by 5 bases. The CDR3 runs 13 residues. Germline V gene lookup returns CDR1 GTSNPN and CDR2 SVGIG (reference sequence). As to this clonotype: Its matching antigen is unknown.

These data also featured in a second study, about T cells of mothers and their children.

The sequence derives from a boy aged 2 to 10 in good health. The chain has TRBV30 and TRBJ2-5; TRBD1 agrees at 9 bases. Sequenced material: blood. The CDR3, as DNA: TGTGCCTGGAGTGTGGGGACAGGGGAGACCCAGTACTTC. Residues: CAWSVGTGETQYF. Together with reference TRBV30 and TRBJ2-5, the CDR3 gives the full variable domain: SQTIHQWPATLVQPVGSPLSLECTVEGTSNPNLYWYRQAAGRGLQLLFYSVGIGQISSEVPQNLSASRPQDRQFILSSKKLLLSDSGFYLCAWSVGTGETQYFGPGTRLLVL.